This TCR beta chain derives from a study of identical twins. Via MiXCR, TCRdb re-called the 5' RACE reads, giving one row per CDR3 protein. The profile shows around 500,000 distinct CDR3 sequences, approximately 14% of them singletons. Trimming removed 6 bases from V and 5 bases from J, with 14 bases in between. The CDR3 loop spans 13 amino acids. CDR1 SGDLS and CDR2 YYNGEE come from the germline V gene. The sample holds a few counts of this clonotype. These same data were also listed under a study on yellow fever vaccine responses in identical twins.

The receptor's source is a woman younger than 35 in good health. The chain combines TRBV9 with TRBJ2-5, with D perhaps TRBD1 or TRBD2 (5 bases each). The source material was CD4+ T cells sorted from blood. Here the CDR3 reads CASKHGGSETQYF. DNA for the CDR3: TGTGCCAGCAAACATGGGGGATCGGAGACCCAGTACTTC. The variable domain in full, completed from reference TRBV9 and TRBJ2-5, reads DSGVTQTPKHLITATGQRVTLRCSPRSGDLSVYWYQQSLDQGLQFLIQYYNGEERAKGNILERFSAQQFPDLHSELNLSSLELGDSALYFCASKHGGSETQYFGPGTRLLVL.